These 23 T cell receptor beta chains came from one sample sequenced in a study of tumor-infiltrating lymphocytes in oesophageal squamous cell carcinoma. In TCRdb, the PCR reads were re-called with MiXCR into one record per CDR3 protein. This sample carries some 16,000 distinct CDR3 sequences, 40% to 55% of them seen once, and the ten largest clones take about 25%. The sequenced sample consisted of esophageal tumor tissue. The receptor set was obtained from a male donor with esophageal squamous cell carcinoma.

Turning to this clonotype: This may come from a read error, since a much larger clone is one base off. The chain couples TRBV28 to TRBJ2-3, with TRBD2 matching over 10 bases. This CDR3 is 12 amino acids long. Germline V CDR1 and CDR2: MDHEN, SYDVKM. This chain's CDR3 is CVSSLTSGTLYF. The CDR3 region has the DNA TGTGTCAGCAGTTTAACTAGCGGGACCTTGTACTTC. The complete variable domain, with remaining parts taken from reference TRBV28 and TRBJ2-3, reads DVKVTQSSRYLVKRTGEKVFLECVQDMDHENMFWYRQDPGLGLRLIYFSYDVKMKEKGDIPEGYSVSREKKERFSLILESASTNQTSMYLCVSSLTSGTLYFGPGTRLTVL.

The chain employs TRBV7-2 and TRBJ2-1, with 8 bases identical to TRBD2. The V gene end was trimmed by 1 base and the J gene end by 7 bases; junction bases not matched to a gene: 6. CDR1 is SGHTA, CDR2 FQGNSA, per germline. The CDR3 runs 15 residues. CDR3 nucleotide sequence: TGTGCCAGCAGCTTAGTAAGCGGGAGTGGGAATGAGCAGTTCTTC. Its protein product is CASSLVSGSGNEQFF.

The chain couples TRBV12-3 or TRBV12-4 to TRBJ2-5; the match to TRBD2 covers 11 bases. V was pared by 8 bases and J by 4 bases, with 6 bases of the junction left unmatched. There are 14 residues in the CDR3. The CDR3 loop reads CASGLAGRRETQYF. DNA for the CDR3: TGTGCCAGCGGACTAGCGGGCCGCCGAGAGACCCAGTACTTC.

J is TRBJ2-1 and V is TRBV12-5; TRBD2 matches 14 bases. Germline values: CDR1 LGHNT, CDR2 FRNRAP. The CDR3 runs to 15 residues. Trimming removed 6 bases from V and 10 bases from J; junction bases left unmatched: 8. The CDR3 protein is CASGLTSGRVGEQFF. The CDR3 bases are TGTGCTAGTGGCTTGACTAGCGGGAGGGTTGGGGAGCAGTTCTTC.

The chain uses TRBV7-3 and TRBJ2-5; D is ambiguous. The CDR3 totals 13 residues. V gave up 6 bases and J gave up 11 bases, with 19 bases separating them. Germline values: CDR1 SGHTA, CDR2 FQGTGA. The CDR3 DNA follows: TGTGCCAGCAGTTCCTCTGGCCTACCACAGCAGTACTTC. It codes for CASSSSGLPQQYF.

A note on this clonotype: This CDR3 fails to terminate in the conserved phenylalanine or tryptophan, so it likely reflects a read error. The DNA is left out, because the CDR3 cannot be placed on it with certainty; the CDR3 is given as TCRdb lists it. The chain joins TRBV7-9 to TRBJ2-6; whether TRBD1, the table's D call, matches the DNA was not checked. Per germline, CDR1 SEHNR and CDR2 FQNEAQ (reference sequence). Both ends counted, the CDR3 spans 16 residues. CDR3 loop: CASIPSGARNEQFFGA.

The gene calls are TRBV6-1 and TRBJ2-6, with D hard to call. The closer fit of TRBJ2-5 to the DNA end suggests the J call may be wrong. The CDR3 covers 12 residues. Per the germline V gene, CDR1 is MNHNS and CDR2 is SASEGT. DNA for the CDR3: TGTGCCAGCAGCCCCCTCGGAGAGACCCAGTACTTC. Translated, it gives CASSPLGETQYF.

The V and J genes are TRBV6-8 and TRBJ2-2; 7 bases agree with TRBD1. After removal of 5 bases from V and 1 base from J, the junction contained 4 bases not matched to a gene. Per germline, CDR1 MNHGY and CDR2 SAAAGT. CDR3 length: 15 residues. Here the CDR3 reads CASSPGQKNTGELFF. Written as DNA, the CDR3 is TGTGCCAGCAGTCCGGGACAGAAGAACACCGGGGAGCTGTTTTTT.

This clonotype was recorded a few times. In DNA, the CDR3 is TGTGCCAGCAGTGAAGTCGGACAGGGGAAGGAGTACTTC. Amino acid sequence: CASSEVGQGKEYF. V gene TRBV6-1 combines with J gene TRBJ2-5; 9 nucleotides line up with TRBD1. Germline lookup yields CDR1 MNHNS and CDR2 SASEGT. The CDR3 length is 13 residues. The trim removed 1 base at V and 12 bases at J, leaving 6 bases unmatched.

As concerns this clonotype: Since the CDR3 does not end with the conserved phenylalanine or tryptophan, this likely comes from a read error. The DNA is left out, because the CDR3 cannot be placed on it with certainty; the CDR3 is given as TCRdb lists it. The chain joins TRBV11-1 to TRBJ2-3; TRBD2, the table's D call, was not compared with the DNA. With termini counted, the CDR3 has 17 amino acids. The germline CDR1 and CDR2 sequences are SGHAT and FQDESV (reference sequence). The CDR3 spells CASSFLQGGDSPLHFGN.

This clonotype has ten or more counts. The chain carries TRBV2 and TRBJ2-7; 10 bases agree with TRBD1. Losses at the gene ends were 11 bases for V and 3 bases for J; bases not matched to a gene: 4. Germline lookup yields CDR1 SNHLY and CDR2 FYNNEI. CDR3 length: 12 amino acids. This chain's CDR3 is CAGGTGDYEQYF. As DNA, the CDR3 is TGTGCCGGAGGGACAGGGGACTACGAGCAGTACTTC.

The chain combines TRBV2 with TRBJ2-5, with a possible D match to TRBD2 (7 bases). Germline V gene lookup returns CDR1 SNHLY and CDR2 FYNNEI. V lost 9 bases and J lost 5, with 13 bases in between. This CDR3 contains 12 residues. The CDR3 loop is CASRGGGETQYF. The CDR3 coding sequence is TGTGCCAGTAGAGGGGGAGGGGAGACCCAGTACTTC.

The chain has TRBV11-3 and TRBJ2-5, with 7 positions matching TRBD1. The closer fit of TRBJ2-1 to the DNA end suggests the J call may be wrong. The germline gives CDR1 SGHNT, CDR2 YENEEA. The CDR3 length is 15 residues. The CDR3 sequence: CASSLGGGRDNEQFF. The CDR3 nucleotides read TGTGCCAGCAGCTTAGGAGGGGGCCGGGACAATGAGCAGTTCTTC.

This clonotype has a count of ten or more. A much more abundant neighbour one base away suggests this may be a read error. CDR3 region: CASSQEEIGQYF. The CDR3 region has the DNA TGCGCCAGCAGCCAAGAGGAGATTGGGCAGTACTTC. This rearrangement joins TRBV4-1 to TRBJ2-7; D is unresolved. This CDR3 spans 12 amino acids. V was clipped by 0 bases and J by 9 bases, with 9 bases between them. Germline loops: CDR1 MGHRA, CDR2 YSYEKL.

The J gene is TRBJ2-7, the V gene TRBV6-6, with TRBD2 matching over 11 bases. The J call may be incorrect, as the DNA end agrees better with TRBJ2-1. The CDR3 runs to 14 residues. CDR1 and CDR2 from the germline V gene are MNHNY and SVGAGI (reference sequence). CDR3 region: CASSYTSGGNEQFF. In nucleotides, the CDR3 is TGTGCCAGCAGTTACACTAGCGGGGGCAATGAGCAGTTCTTC.

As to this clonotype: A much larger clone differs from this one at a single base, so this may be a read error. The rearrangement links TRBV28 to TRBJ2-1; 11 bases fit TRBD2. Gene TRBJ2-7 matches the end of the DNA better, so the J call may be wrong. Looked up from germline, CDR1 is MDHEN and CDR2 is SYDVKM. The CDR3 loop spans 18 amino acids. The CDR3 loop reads CASSFPGTSGYSYNEQYF. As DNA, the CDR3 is TGTGCCAGCAGTTTCCCCGGGACTAGCGGATACTCCTACAATGAGCAGTACTTC.

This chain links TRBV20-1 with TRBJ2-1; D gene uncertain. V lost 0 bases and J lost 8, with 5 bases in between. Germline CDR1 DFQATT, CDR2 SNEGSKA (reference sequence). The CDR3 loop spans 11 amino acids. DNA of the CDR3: TGCAGTGCTAGAGACGATTATGAGCAGTTCTTC. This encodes CSARDDYEQFF.

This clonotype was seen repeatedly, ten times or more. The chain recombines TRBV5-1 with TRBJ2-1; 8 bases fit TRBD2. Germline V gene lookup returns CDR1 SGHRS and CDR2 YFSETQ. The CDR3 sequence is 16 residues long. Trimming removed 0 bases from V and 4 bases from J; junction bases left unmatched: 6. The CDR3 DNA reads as TGCGCCAGCAGCTTGGGGACTAGCCTCTATTACAATGAGCAGTTCTTC. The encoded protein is CASSLGTSLYYNEQFF.

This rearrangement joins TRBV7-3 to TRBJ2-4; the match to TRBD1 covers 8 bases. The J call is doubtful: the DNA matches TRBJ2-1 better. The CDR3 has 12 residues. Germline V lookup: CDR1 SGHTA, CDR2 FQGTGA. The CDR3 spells CASSLRTGMQFF. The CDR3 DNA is TGTGCCAGCAGCTTACGGACAGGGATGCAGTTCTTC.

The CDR3 region has the DNA TGTGCCAGCAGCTTAAGGGGACAGCTTTTAAATGAGCAGTACTTC. Protein product: CASSLRGQLLNEQYF. The chain recombines TRBV7-2 with TRBJ2-1, with 7 bases that match TRBD1. The DNA end is a closer match to TRBJ2-7, so the J assignment may be wrong. The CDR3 is made up of 15 amino acids. Germline CDR1 is SGHTA and CDR2 is FQGNSA.

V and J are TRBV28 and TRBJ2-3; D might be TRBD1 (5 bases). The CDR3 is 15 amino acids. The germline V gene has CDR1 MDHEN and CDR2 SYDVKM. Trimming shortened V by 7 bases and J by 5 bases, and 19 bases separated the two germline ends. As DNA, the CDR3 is TGTGCCAGCACCCTTTACATAGGGGTGAGAGATACGCAGTATTTT. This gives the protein CASTLYIGVRDTQYF.

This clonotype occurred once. The CDR3 protein is CSATGLAGTQETQYF. The CDR3 bases are TGCAGTGCTACGGGACTAGCGGGGACTCAAGAGACCCAGTACTTC. This chain links TRBV20-1 with TRBJ2-5, with TRBD2 identical over 13 bases. The V and J ends lost 4 bases and 2 bases, in that order; junction bases with no gene match: 4. CDR3 length: 15 residues. In germline, CDR1 is DFQATT, CDR2 SNEGSKA (reference sequence).

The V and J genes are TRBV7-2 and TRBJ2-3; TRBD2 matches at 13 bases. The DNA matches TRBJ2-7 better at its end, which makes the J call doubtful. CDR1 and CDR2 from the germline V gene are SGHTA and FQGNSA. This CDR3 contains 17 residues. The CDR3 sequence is CASSQGLAGVLSYEQYF. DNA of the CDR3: TGTGCCAGCAGCCAAGGACTAGCGGGAGTCCTGTCCTACGAGCAGTACTTC.